This T cell receptor (beta chain) derives from a study of control samples from healthy donors and cancer patients. The V segment lost 4 bases and the J segment 8 bases; nucleotides outside the gene matches: 8. CDR3 length equals 16 residues. Per germline, CDR1 KGHDR and CDR2 SFDVKD. Produced via immunoSEQ multiplex PCR; TCRdb's table is partial and in-frame only. This table holds around 150,000 clones, nearly 96% found once. The origin of this receptor is a woman in her thirties in good health. The sample was blood. V and J are TRBV24-1 and TRBJ2-1; 12 bases fit TRBD2. The CDR3 DNA reads as TGTGCCACCAGTGACTATAGGACTAGCGGGAACGATGAGCAGTTCTTC. Translating gives CATSDYRTSGNDEQFF.